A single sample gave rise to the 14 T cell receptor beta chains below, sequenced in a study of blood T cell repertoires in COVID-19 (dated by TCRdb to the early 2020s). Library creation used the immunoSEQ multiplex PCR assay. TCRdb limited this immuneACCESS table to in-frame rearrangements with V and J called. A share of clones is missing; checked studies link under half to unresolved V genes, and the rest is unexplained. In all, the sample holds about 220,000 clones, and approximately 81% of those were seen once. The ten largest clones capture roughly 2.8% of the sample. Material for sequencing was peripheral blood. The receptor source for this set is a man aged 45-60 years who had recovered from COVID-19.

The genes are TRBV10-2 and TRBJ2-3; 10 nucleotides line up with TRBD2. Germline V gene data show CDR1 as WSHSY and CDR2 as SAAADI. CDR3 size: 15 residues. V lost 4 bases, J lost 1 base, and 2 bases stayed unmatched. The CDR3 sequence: CASSGTSGRTDTQYF. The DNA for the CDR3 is TGCGCCAGCAGTGGGACTAGCGGACGCACAGATACGCAGTATTTT.

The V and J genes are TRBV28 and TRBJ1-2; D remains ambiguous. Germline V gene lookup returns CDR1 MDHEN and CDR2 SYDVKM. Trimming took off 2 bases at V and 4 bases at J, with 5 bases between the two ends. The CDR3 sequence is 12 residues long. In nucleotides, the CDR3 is TGTGCCAGCAGTTTAGCCAGCTATGGCTACACCTTC. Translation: CASSLASYGYTF.

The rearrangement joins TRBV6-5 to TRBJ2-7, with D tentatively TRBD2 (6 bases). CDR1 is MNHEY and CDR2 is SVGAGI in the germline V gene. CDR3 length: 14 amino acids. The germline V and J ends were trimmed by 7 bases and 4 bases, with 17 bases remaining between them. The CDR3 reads CASIRGTGRYEQYF. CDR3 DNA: TGTGCCAGCATACGTGGGACTGGTAGATACGAGCAGTACTTC.

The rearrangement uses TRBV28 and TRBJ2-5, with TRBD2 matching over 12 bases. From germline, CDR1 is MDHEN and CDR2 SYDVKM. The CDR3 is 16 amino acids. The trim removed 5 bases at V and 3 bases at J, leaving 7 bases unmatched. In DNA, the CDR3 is TGTGCCAGCAGTACGTGGACTAGCGGGACGGAAGAGACCCAGTACTTC. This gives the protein CASSTWTSGTEETQYF.

The CDR3 reads CASISADRRSNQPQHF. The CDR3 bases are TGTGCCAGCATCTCCGCCGACAGAAGGTCCAATCAGCCCCAGCATTTT. The J gene is TRBJ1-5, the V gene TRBV28; the D gene is possibly TRBD1 (5 bases). The CDR3 covers 16 residues. CDR1 and CDR2 from the germline V gene are MDHEN and SYDVKM. The ends were cut back, 7 bases at V and 3 bases at J, with 19 bases in the middle.

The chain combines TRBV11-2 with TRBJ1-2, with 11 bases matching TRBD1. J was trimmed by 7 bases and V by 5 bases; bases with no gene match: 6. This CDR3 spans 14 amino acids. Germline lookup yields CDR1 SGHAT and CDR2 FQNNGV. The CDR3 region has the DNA TGTGCCAGCAGCCAGGACAGGGGGCGAGTTGGCTACACCTTC. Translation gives CASSQDRGRVGYTF.

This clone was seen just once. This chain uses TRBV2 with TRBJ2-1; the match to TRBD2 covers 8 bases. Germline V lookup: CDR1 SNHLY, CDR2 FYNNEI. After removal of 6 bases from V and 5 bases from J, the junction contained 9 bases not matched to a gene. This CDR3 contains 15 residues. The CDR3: CASRWTSLSHNEQFF. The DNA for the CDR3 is TGTGCCAGCAGGTGGACTAGCCTCTCTCACAATGAGCAGTTCTTC.

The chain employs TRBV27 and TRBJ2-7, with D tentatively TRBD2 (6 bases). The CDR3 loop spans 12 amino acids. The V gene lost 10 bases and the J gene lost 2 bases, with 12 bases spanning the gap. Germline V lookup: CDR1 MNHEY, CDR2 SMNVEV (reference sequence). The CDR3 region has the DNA TGTGCCACCAGGGACTGGGCCTACGAGCAGTACTTC. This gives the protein CATRDWAYEQYF.

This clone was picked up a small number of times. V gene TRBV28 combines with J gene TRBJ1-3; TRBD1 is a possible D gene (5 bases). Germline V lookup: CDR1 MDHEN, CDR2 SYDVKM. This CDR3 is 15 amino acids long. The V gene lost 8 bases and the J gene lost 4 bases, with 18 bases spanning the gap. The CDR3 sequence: CASAPARAGGNTIYF. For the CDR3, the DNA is TGTGCCAGCGCACCCGCCAGGGCCGGCGGAAACACCATATATTTT.

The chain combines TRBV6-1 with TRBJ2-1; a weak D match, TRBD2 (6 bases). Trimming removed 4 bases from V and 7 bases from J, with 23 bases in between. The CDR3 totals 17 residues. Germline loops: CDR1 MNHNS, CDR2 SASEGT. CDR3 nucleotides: TGTGCCAGCAGTGTAAGTCCCGGGAGCCGCACTCAAAATGAGCAGTTCTTC. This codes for CASSVSPGSRTQNEQFF.

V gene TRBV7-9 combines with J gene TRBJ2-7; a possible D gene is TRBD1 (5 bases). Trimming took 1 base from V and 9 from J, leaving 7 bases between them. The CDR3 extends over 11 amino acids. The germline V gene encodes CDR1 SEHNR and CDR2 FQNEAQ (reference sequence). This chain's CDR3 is CASSLDGAQYF. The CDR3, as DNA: TGTGCCAGCAGCTTAGATGGGGCGCAGTACTTC.

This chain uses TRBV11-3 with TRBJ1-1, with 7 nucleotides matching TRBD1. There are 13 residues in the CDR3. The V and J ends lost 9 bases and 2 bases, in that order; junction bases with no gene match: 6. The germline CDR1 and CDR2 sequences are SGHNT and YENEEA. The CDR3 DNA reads TGTGCCAGTCCCGTAGGGGGCAACACTGAAGCTTTCTTT. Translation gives CASPVGGNTEAFF. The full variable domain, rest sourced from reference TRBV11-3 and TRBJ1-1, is EAGVVQSPRYKIIEKKQPVAFWCNPISGHNTLYWYLQNLGQGPELLIRYENEEAVDDSQLPKDRFSAERLKGVDSTLKIQPAELGDSAVYLCASPVGGNTEAFFGQGTRLTVV.

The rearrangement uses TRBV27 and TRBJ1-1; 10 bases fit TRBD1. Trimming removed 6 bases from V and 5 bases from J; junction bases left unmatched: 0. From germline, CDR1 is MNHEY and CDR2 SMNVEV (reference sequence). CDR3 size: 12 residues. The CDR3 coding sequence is TGTGCCAGCAGGGACAGGGGGACTGAAGCTTTCTTT. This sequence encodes CASRDRGTEAFF.

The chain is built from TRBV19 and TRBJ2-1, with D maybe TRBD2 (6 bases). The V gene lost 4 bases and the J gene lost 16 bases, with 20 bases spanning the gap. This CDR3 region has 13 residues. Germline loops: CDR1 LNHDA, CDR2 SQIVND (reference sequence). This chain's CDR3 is CASSTQEGLSHFF. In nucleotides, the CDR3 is TGTGCCAGTAGTACACAAGAGGGACTGAGTCATTTCTTC.